This TCR beta chain was retrieved from a study of T-cell reconstitution after alpha-beta-depleted transplantation in children. General study results and limits: Some patients owed their high day-60 TCRbeta diversity to surviving recipient T cells and thymic progenitors. Among T cells one year after transplant, newly produced cells accounted for most counts and diversity. Several hundred graft clones that had expanded were reportedly the source of alpha-beta T cells about two months after transplant.

About this clonotype itself: What it recognizes is unknown.

This sample's TCRbeta library carried unique molecular identifier barcodes. TCRdb re-called the PCR reads with MiXCR, one entry per CDR3 protein. Among 4,700 or so distinct CDR3 sequences listed, less than 30% were seen once. The sequence was collected from a boy under two years old who had a stem cell transplant for SCID, so the T cells may come from the graft donor. Sequencing was performed on PBMCs, mostly from graft donor cells, taken 60 days after TCRalphabeta/CD19-depleted stem cell transplant.

CDR3 residues: CSAREVYEQYF. The CDR3, as DNA: TGCAGTGCTAGAGAGGTCTACGAGCAGTACTTC. The chain carries TRBV20-1 and TRBJ2-7; D unresolved. V lost 0 bases and J 3 bases, leaving 3 bases between the germline ends. Germline CDR1 DFQATT, CDR2 SNEGSKA (reference sequence). The CDR3 covers 11 residues.